The 31 T cell receptor beta chains below come from one sample, sequenced in a study of identical twins. From the 5' RACE reads, TCRdb called clonotypes with MiXCR, one entry per CDR3 protein. In the table there are about 660,000 distinct CDR3 sequences, less than 10% of which are singletons. These data also formed part of another study, on yellow fever vaccine responses in identical twins.

The sequenced sample was PBMCs. The receptors here all came from a woman between 18 and 30 years old in good health.

The sample holds a few counts of this clonotype. V usage is TRBV4-3 and J usage is TRBJ2-4, with D unresolved. The germline V and J ends were trimmed by 1 base and 4 bases, with 11 bases remaining between them. There are 15 residues in the CDR3. Per the germline V gene, CDR1 is LGHNA and CDR2 is YSLEER. The CDR3 DNA reads TGCGCCAGCAGCCAAGGGAGCCCAGGAAAAAACATTCAGTACTTC. Its translation: CASSQGSPGKNIQYF.

This chain uses TRBV15 with TRBJ2-3; D is uncertain. This CDR3 spans 13 amino acids. Deletions cut 1 base from V and 4 bases from J, with 6 bases between. Looked up from germline, CDR1 is LNHNV and CDR2 is YYDKDF (reference sequence). In nucleotides, the CDR3 is TGTGCCACCAGCAGAGCCCCCTCAGATACGCAGTATTTT. Amino acids: CATSRAPSDTQYF. Filled out from reference TRBV15 and TRBJ2-3, the complete variable domain reads DAMVIQNPRYQVTQFGKPVTLSCSQTLNHNVMYWYQQKSSQAPKLLFHYYDKDFNNEADTPDNFQSRRPNTSFCFLDIRSPGLGDTAMYLCATSRAPSDTQYFGPGTRLTVL.

This clonotype was seen ten or more times. The chain recombines TRBV9 with TRBJ2-3; possibly TRBD1 for D (5 bases). V lost 0 bases, J lost 1 base, and 9 bases lay in between. This CDR3 is built from 15 residues. CDR1 and CDR2 from the germline V gene are SGDLS and YYNGEE. This CDR3 reads CASSVEGFRTDTQYF. The CDR3, as DNA: TGTGCCAGCAGCGTAGAGGGGTTTCGCACAGATACGCAGTATTTT.

The rearrangement links TRBV28 to TRBJ2-7, with 10 bases aligning to TRBD2. Germline lookup yields CDR1 MDHEN and CDR2 SYDVKM. The V segment lost 7 bases and the J segment 7 bases; nucleotides outside the gene matches: 7. The CDR3 runs 13 residues. In nucleotides, the CDR3 is TGTGCCAGCACCTGGACTAGCGGAGTAGAGCAGTACTTC. Residues: CASTWTSGVEQYF.

This clonotype appeared many times. The chain uses TRBV29-1 and TRBJ2-5, with 7 bases matching TRBD1. This CDR3 comprises 14 residues. Losses at the gene ends were 2 bases for V and 10 bases for J; bases not matched to a gene: 13. Per germline, CDR1 SQVTM and CDR2 ANQGSEA. The CDR3, as DNA: TGCAGCGTTGAATCTCCGGGACAGAATTTCATCCAGTACTTC. This sequence encodes CSVESPGQNFIQYF.

This clonotype was picked up a small number of times. V is TRBV27 and J is TRBJ2-7; D is possibly TRBD1 (6 bases). The CDR3 totals 15 residues. CDR1 and CDR2 (germline): MNHEY, SMNVEV (reference sequence). Trimming stripped 6 bases from V and 4 bases from J, with 19 bases between. CDR3 sequence: CASSLTGSGRYEQYF. In nucleotides, the CDR3 is TGTGCCAGCAGCCTAACAGGGTCGGGGCGATACGAGCAGTACTTC.

V gene TRBV2 combines with J gene TRBJ2-2; possible D gene TRBD2, 5 bases. The CDR3 totals 14 residues. Trimming stripped 11 bases from V and 3 bases from J, with 16 bases between. Germline lookup yields CDR1 SNHLY and CDR2 FYNNEI. As DNA, the CDR3 is TGTGCCGGTGAAGCGGATTCCGACACCGGGGAGCTGTTTTTT. This sequence encodes CAGEADSDTGELFF.

Ten or more counts support this clonotype. The V gene is TRBV19, the J gene TRBJ2-7; D not resolved. The CDR3 is 11 residues long. Trimming took off 4 bases at V and 4 bases at J, with 5 bases between the two ends. Germline assignment: CDR1 LNHDA and CDR2 SQIVND (reference sequence). CDR3: CASSTNYEQYF. DNA for the CDR3: TGTGCCAGTAGTACCAATTACGAGCAGTACTTC.

This clonotype has more than one count but fewer than ten. The CDR3 loop is CASSEGSRDQPQHF. As DNA, the CDR3 is TGTGCCAGCAGTGAGGGGTCGCGGGATCAGCCCCAGCATTTT. The V call is TRBV2, the J call TRBJ1-5; D is unclear. V was trimmed by 3 bases and J by 5 bases, leaving 11 bases between them. Germline CDR1 SNHLY, CDR2 FYNNEI. The CDR3 has 14 residues.

This clonotype was observed a handful of times. The chain joins TRBV9 to TRBJ2-1, with TRBD2 matching over 10 bases. The CDR3 covers 15 residues. CDR1 SGDLS and CDR2 YYNGEE come from the germline V gene. The V and J ends lost 4 bases and 8 bases, in that order; junction bases with no gene match: 9. The CDR3 is CASSYKREGQDEQFF. The CDR3 bases are TGTGCCAGCAGCTACAAGCGGGAGGGCCAGGATGAGCAGTTCTTC.

This clonotype was observed at least ten times. V gene TRBV28 combines with J gene TRBJ2-3, with 11 bases identical to TRBD2. Looked up from germline, CDR1 is MDHEN and CDR2 is SYDVKM. The CDR3 runs to 17 residues. V lost 3 bases, J lost 5 bases, and 10 bases stayed unmatched. CDR3 in amino acids: CASSLLAGGLHKDTQYF. CDR3 nucleotide sequence: TGTGCCAGCAGTTTGCTAGCGGGAGGACTTCACAAAGATACGCAGTATTTT.

Many counts were recorded for this clonotype. The chain links TRBV20-1 to TRBJ2-3, with 7 bases fitting TRBD1. CDR3 size: 14 residues. Germline V lookup: CDR1 DFQATT, CDR2 SNEGSKA (reference sequence). The DNA of the CDR3 is TGCTGTAGCAGTGGGCAGGGGGAATCAGATACGCAGTATTTT. Translation: CCSSGQGESDTQYF.

This clonotype was counted at least ten times. The rearrangement uses TRBV4-2 and TRBJ2-2; D might be TRBD1 (5 bases). The germline CDR1 and CDR2 sequences are LGHNA and YNFKEQ. There are 17 residues in the CDR3. Trimming removed 2 bases from V and 0 bases from J, with 13 bases in between. CDR3 sequence: CASSQFRATTNTGELFF. As DNA, the CDR3 is TGTGCCAGCAGCCAATTCAGGGCTACAACGAACACCGGGGAGCTGTTTTTT.

The rearrangement uses TRBV6-2 or TRBV6-3 and TRBJ2-7; TRBD1 agrees at 9 bases. Germline CDR1 reads MNHEY; CDR2 reads SVGEGT. The junction had 11 bases not matched to a gene; V was cut back by 6 bases and J by 5 bases. This CDR3 comprises 15 residues. Here the CDR3 reads CASRRQGDFANEQYF. The CDR3 DNA reads TGTGCCAGCAGAAGACAGGGGGACTTTGCAAACGAGCAGTACTTC.

V gene TRBV7-2 combines with J gene TRBJ2-3; TRBD1 might be the D (5 bases). This CDR3 is 15 amino acids long. CDR1 is SGHTA and CDR2 is FQGNSA in the germline V gene. V was clipped by 1 base and J by 5 bases, with 13 bases between them. The CDR3 coding sequence is TGTGCCAGCAGCTTAGTTGGCCAGGGAATAGATACGCAGTATTTT. Translating it yields CASSLVGQGIDTQYF.

The CDR3 nucleotides are TGCAGTGCACCCCCGAGGGGACAGGGGGTCTATGGCTACACCTTC. Protein sequence: CSAPPRGQGVYGYTF. V is TRBV20-1 and J is TRBJ1-2; 11 bases are shared with TRBD1. The CDR3 has 15 residues. With 6 bases clipped from V and 4 bases from J, the junction kept 10 bases outside the gene matches. Looked up from germline, CDR1 is DFQATT and CDR2 is SNEGSKA (reference sequence).

J is TRBJ2-7 and V is TRBV5-1; either TRBD1 or TRBD2 may fit D (5 bases each). Germline loops: CDR1 SGHRS, CDR2 YFSETQ. This CDR3 is 16 amino acids long. The germline V and J ends were trimmed by 0 bases and 4 bases, with 17 bases remaining between them. The CDR3 coding sequence is TGCGCCAGCAGCTTGGGAGGGGCCCTACACCCTTACGAGCAGTACTTC. Translation gives CASSLGGALHPYEQYF. Drawing the rest from reference TRBV5-1 and TRBJ2-7, the complete variable domain is KAGVTQTPRYLIKTRGQQVTLSCSPISGHRSVSWYQQTPGQGLQFLFEYFSETQRNKGNFPGRFSGRQFSNSRSEMNVSTLELGDSALYLCASSLGGALHPYEQYFGPGTRLTVT.

This clonotype was seen many times. The V gene is TRBV6-2 or TRBV6-3, the J gene TRBJ2-4, with D perhaps matching TRBD1 (5 bases). Trimming removed 8 bases from V and 0 bases from J, with 11 bases in between. Germline V gene sequence: CDR1 MNHEY, CDR2 SVGEGT. The CDR3 runs 14 residues. The CDR3 reads CASDSALAKNIQYF. CDR3 nucleotides: TGTGCCAGCGACAGTGCCTTAGCCAAAAACATTCAGTACTTC.

A word on this clonotype: A read error may produce the germline difference seen at one junction end. V usage is TRBV24-1 and J usage is TRBJ2-7, with a tentative D call TRBD2 (6 bases). Germline assignment: CDR1 KGHDR and CDR2 SFDVKD. CDR3 size: 12 residues. CDR3 region: CATSDFPEGPIF. As DNA, the CDR3 is TGTGCCACCAGTGATTTTCCGGAGGGGCCCATCTTC.

This clonotype was observed at least ten times. Relative to the germline gene, one junction end is altered; a read error may explain this. The chain couples TRBV24-1 to TRBJ2-1; D remains ambiguous. CDR1 and CDR2 from the germline V gene are KGHDR and SFDVKD. CDR3 length: 10 residues. The CDR3 region is CATGDYEQFF. CDR3 nucleotides: TGTGCCACCGGTGACTATGAGCAGTTCTTC.

The table lists this clonotype with a few counts. The chain is built from TRBV4-2 and TRBJ1-5, with D unresolved. Trimming stripped 2 bases from V and 5 bases from J, with 7 bases between. Germline assignment: CDR1 LGHNA and CDR2 YNFKEQ. This CDR3 spans 13 amino acids. CDR3 loop: CASSQRVDQPQHF. CDR3 coding DNA: TGTGCCAGCAGCCAAAGGGTAGATCAGCCCCAGCATTTT.

A few counts support this clonotype. The chain employs TRBV20-1 and TRBJ2-2; D gene ambiguous. The CDR3 runs to 11 residues. V gave up 6 bases and J gave up 5 bases, with 7 bases separating them. Germline values: CDR1 DFQATT, CDR2 SNEGSKA (reference sequence). CDR3 loop: CSALLTGELFF. The CDR3 bases are TGCAGTGCGCTGTTAACCGGGGAGCTGTTTTTT.

This clonotype was counted only a few times. This chain joins TRBV24-1 and TRBJ1-5, with TRBD1 matching over 7 bases. The CDR3 sequence is 18 residues long. Per germline, CDR1 KGHDR and CDR2 SFDVKD. V was clipped by 3 bases and J by 0 bases; unmatched bases: 10. CDR3 DNA sequence: TGTGCCACCAGTGATCCCCTACCGGGACAGCATAGCAATCAGCCCCAGCATTTT. Protein sequence: CATSDPLPGQHSNQPQHF.

The rearrangement joins TRBV11-2 to TRBJ2-7; TRBD2 might be the D (5 bases). The CDR3 has 14 amino acids. Germline loops: CDR1 SGHAT, CDR2 FQNNGV. The V end was cut by 3 bases, the J end by 2 bases, with 11 bases between. The DNA of the CDR3 is TGTGCCAGCAGCTTGGCAGCGGTGACCTACGAGCAGTACTTC. Translating it yields CASSLAAVTYEQYF. Variable domain in full (rest from reference TRBV11-2 and TRBJ2-7): EAGVAQSPRYKIIEKRQSVAFWCNPISGHATLYWYQQILGQGPKLLIQFQNNGVVDDSQLPKDRFSAERLKGVDSTLKIQPAKLEDSAVYLCASSLAAVTYEQYFGPGTRLTVT.

This clonotype was detected many times. The chain links TRBV20-1 to TRBJ2-7; 7 bases align to TRBD1. CDR1 and CDR2 (germline): DFQATT, SNEGSKA (reference sequence). There are 10 residues in the CDR3. V trimming: 5 bases; J trimming: 7 bases; junction bases outside the gene matches: 2. CDR3 nucleotide sequence: TGCAGTGCTTCAGGGGGTGAGCAGTACTTC. Protein sequence: CSASGGEQYF.

This clonotype was seen at least ten times. The J gene is TRBJ2-5, the V gene TRBV4-1; D might be TRBD1 or TRBD2, each matching 5 bases. CDR1 and CDR2 (germline): MGHRA, YSYEKL. This CDR3 has 14 amino acids. The germline V and J ends were trimmed by 5 bases and 1 base, with 11 bases remaining between them. CDR3 amino acids: CASSIGGGQETQYF. The CDR3 nucleotides are TGCGCCAGCAGCATCGGTGGGGGCCAAGAGACCCAGTACTTC.

In this sample, this clonotype turned up many times. The chain is built from TRBV5-1 and TRBJ2-5, with 8 bases matching TRBD1. CDR1 SGHRS and CDR2 YFSETQ come from the germline V gene. The J segment lost 3 bases and the V segment lost 4 bases, leaving 17 bases of the junction unmatched. This CDR3 spans 18 amino acids. Here the CDR3 DNA reads TGCGCCAGCAGCCCCGGACAGGGAGGAACTGGGTTCGAAGAGACCCAGTACTTC. It specifies CASSPGQGGTGFEETQYF.

Only a few counts were recorded for this clonotype. The chain links TRBV5-5 to TRBJ2-1, with 8 positions matching TRBD2. The CDR3 extends over 15 amino acids. The V gene end was trimmed by 1 base and the J gene end by 7 bases; junction bases not matched to a gene: 7. CDR1 and CDR2 from the germline V gene are SGHKS and YYEKEE (reference sequence). CDR3 residues: CASSLSLTSGNEQFF. The CDR3 DNA reads TGTGCCAGCAGCTTGAGCCTCACTAGCGGAAATGAGCAGTTCTTC.

The table lists this clonotype with many counts. The chain is built from TRBV7-9 and TRBJ2-3; either TRBD1 or TRBD2 may supply D (6 bases each). The CDR3 is 14 amino acids. Trimming removed 2 bases at V and 4 bases at J, with 10 bases between. The V gene's germline CDR1 is SEHNR and CDR2 FQNEAQ (reference sequence). The CDR3 sequence is CASSLPGAPDTQYF. CDR3 in DNA: TGTGCCAGCAGCTTACCGGGGGCCCCAGATACGCAGTATTTT. The full variable domain, completed using reference TRBV7-9 and TRBJ2-3, is DTGVSQNPRHKITKRGQNVTFRCDPISEHNRLYWYRQTLGQGPEFLTYFQNEAQLEKSRLLSDRFSAERPKGSFSTLEIQRTEQGDSAMYLCASSLPGAPDTQYFGPGTRLTVL.

This clonotype has at least ten counts. This rearrangement joins TRBV20-1 to TRBJ1-3, with D uncertain. The CDR3 spans 13 residues. CDR1 DFQATT and CDR2 SNEGSKA come from the germline V gene (reference sequence). V was pared by 2 bases and J by 0 bases, with 5 bases between. This CDR3 reads CSARPGSGNTIYF. The CDR3, as DNA: TGCAGTGCTAGACCAGGCTCTGGAAACACCATATATTTT.

This clonotype was seen more than once but under ten times. This chain links TRBV6-2 or TRBV6-3 with TRBJ2-1, with TRBD2 matching over 8 bases. J was trimmed by 6 bases and V by 7 bases; bases with no gene match: 5. The germline gives CDR1 MNHEY, CDR2 SVGEGT. CDR3 length equals 13 residues. In DNA, the CDR3 is TGTGCCAGCATTAGCGGGACCGGCAATGAGCAGTTCTTC. This encodes CASISGTGNEQFF.